Below, one T cell receptor (beta chain) is given with its context. The antigen remains unidentified. PCR employed 60 Vbeta and 13 Jbeta primers. The repertoire was sequenced with immunoSEQ multiplex PCR; TCRdb's copy has only in-frame clones and lacks some. The table has 80,000 to 100,000 clones, around 77% seen once; the top ten hold less than 8%. This entry is derived from a study of cytomegalovirus exposure and HLA in healthy donors. There are 14 residues in the CDR3. Germline CDR1 reads SQVTM; CDR2 reads ANQGSEA. Losses at the gene ends were 7 bases for V and 0 bases for J; bases not matched to a gene: 9. Findings and limits, study-wide: Analysis was carried out at a later point, and it linked a missense DCLRE1C variant to TCR beta V- and J-gene trimming. The investigators catalogued 150 to 200 TCR beta chains as cytomegalovirus-associated. Rarity marked most TCR sequences, yet some public TCRs occurred in many donors. Reports described diagnosis of cytomegalovirus status by the classifier as highly specific and sensitive.

Sequenced: PBMCs. V usage is TRBV29-1 and J usage is TRBJ2-7; 7 bases align to TRBD2. The TCR originated in a man in his thirties or forties in good health and CMV-seronegative. This CDR3 reads CSASLGRSSYEQYF. Here the CDR3 DNA reads TGCAGCGCATCGCTCGGGAGGAGCTCCTACGAGCAGTACTTC.